One and the same sample provided the 28 T cell receptor beta chains below, sequenced in a study of cytomegalovirus exposure and HLA in healthy donors. Primers included in the PCR were 60 Vbeta and 13 Jbeta primers. Assay used: immunoSEQ multiplex PCR; TCRdb lists only in-frame clones, some missing. The data show more than 140,000 clones, with 64% seen just once and about 2.9% held by the top ten. The sample was PBMCs. Receptors originate from a woman younger than 45 in good health and CMV-seropositive.

DNA of the CDR3: TGCGCCAGCAGCTCCGACAGCGGGAATGGCTACACCTTC. It yields the protein CASSSDSGNGYTF. This chain joins TRBV5-1 and TRBJ1-2, with a weak D call TRBD1 (5 bases). V gave up 3 bases and J gave up 6 bases, with 12 bases separating them. The CDR3 length is 13 residues. Per the germline V gene, CDR1 is SGHRS and CDR2 is YFSETQ.

This clone has more than one count but fewer than ten. The J gene is TRBJ1-2, the V gene TRBV7-9, with 7 bases aligning to TRBD1. Unmatched junction bases numbered 1, after V lost 5 bases and J lost 1 base. The germline V gene has CDR1 SEHNR and CDR2 FQNEAQ (reference sequence). CDR3 length equals 13 residues. The CDR3 loop is CASSGDSNYGYTF. CDR3 coding DNA: TGTGCCAGCAGCGGGGACAGTAACTATGGCTACACCTTC.

This clone was found a few times. V and J are TRBV5-1 and TRBJ2-6, with D unclear. The ends were cut back, 4 bases at V and 4 bases at J, with 12 bases in the middle. From germline, CDR1 is SGHRS and CDR2 YFSETQ. This CDR3 region has 15 residues. The CDR3 DNA is TGCGCCAGCAGCCCTCAGGTGGTAGGGGCCAACGTCCTGACTTTC. It codes for CASSPQVVGANVLTF.

This clone occurred a few times. The rearrangement links TRBV2 to TRBJ2-7; 9 bases are shared with TRBD2. Germline V gene lookup returns CDR1 SNHLY and CDR2 FYNNEI. This CDR3 is built from 15 residues. V was clipped by 10 bases and J by 2 bases; unmatched bases: 12. This CDR3 is CATLLAGAGPYEQYF. The CDR3 nucleotides are TGTGCCACACTTTTAGCGGGGGCCGGACCCTACGAGCAGTACTTC.

CDR3 bases: TGTGCCAGCAGTTCCCGTTTAGCGGGAGAGACCCAGTACTTC. Translated: CASSSRLAGETQYF. This chain links TRBV27 with TRBJ2-5, with 7 bases aligning to TRBD2. Germline V gene data show CDR1 as MNHEY and CDR2 as SMNVEV (reference sequence). The V and J ends lost 4 bases and 4 bases, in that order; junction bases with no gene match: 6. This CDR3 has 14 residues.

V gene TRBV27 combines with J gene TRBJ2-3, with 10 bases that match TRBD2. V shed 5 bases and J 1 base; nucleotides not matched to a gene: 3. There are 15 residues in the CDR3. Germline CDR1 reads MNHEY; CDR2 reads SMNVEV (reference sequence). The CDR3 loop is CASSLTSGGTDTQYF. CDR3 in DNA: TGTGCCAGCAGTCTAACTAGCGGGGGCACAGATACGCAGTATTTT.

There are a few counts of this clone. V usage is TRBV2 and J usage is TRBJ2-1; possible D gene TRBD2, 6 bases. The CDR3 is 13 residues long. V dropped 2 bases and J dropped 8 bases, with 10 bases sitting between them. Germline V gene lookup returns CDR1 SNHLY and CDR2 FYNNEI. Written as DNA, the CDR3 is TGTGCCAGCAGTGAATACCCGGGGGATGAGCAGTTCTTC. The encoded protein is CASSEYPGDEQFF.

CDR3 nucleotide sequence: TGCAGCGTTGAAGATGGGGAGGTGGACTCCATCTCCTACGAGCAGTACTTC. Amino acids: CSVEDGEVDSISYEQYF. The J gene is TRBJ2-7, the V gene TRBV29-1, with D maybe TRBD2 (6 bases). Germline values: CDR1 SQVTM, CDR2 ANQGSEA. This CDR3 has 17 residues. Trimming pared 0 bases from V and 0 bases from J, leaving 18 bases between.

The chain couples TRBV11-2 to TRBJ2-1; 8 bases map to TRBD1. The CDR3 is 14 residues long. The trim removed 3 bases at V and 5 bases at J, leaving 3 bases unmatched. Germline V gene data show CDR1 as SGHAT and CDR2 as FQNNGV. CDR3 sequence: CASSFRGPDNEQFF. The CDR3 coding sequence is TGTGCCAGCAGCTTCAGGGGGCCGGACAATGAGCAGTTCTTC.

Only a few counts were recorded for this clone. The chain links TRBV10-2 to TRBJ1-6; D may be TRBD1 (5 bases). There are 13 residues in the CDR3. Germline loops: CDR1 WSHSY, CDR2 SAAADI. The ends were cut back, 6 bases at V and 10 bases at J, with 13 bases in the middle. CDR3 bases: TGCGCCAGCAGCGAGGGATGGGGCTCACCCCTCCACTTT. It encodes CASSEGWGSPLHF.

This clone has more than one count but fewer than ten. V gene TRBV7-6 combines with J gene TRBJ1-1; 9 bases fit TRBD1. V lost 4 bases, J lost 6 bases, and 12 bases stayed unmatched. Germline CDR1 is SGHVS and CDR2 is FNYEAQ. CDR3 length equals 16 residues. As DNA, the CDR3 is TGTGCCAGCAGCTCCCCTAGGGGACAGGGTTATTCTGAAGCTTTCTTT. This translates into CASSSPRGQGYSEAFF.

The V and J genes are TRBV4-1 and TRBJ2-7; 8 bases align to TRBD1. V dropped 1 base and J dropped 7; count of bases not matched to a gene: 6. CDR3 length equals 14 residues. CDR1 MGHRA and CDR2 YSYEKL come from the germline V gene. CDR3 nucleotides: TGCGCCAGCAGCCAAGGCCAGGGGGCGCTTGAGCAGTACTTC. Translation: CASSQGQGALEQYF.

The gene calls are TRBV5-6 and TRBJ1-2, with no clear D. From germline, CDR1 is SGHDT and CDR2 YYEEEE. The CDR3 consists of 15 residues. The ends were cut back, 0 bases at V and 5 bases at J, with 14 bases in the middle. The chain's CDR3 is CASSLVQRLLYGYTF. The CDR3 DNA reads as TGTGCCAGCAGCTTGGTTCAGCGGTTACTATATGGCTACACCTTC.

The chain carries TRBV20-1 and TRBJ1-1; D call uncertain. Trimming shortened V by 0 bases and J by 11 bases, and 10 bases separated the two germline ends. The CDR3 runs 11 residues. Per the germline V gene, CDR1 is DFQATT and CDR2 is SNEGSKA (reference sequence). CDR3 sequence: CSARDHVRAFF. For the CDR3, the DNA is TGCAGTGCTAGAGATCACGTGCGGGCTTTCTTT.

In its sample, this clone was seen a few times. The chain carries TRBV11-2 and TRBJ2-5; 15 nucleotides align to TRBD2. This CDR3 spans 16 amino acids. Germline V gene sequence: CDR1 SGHAT, CDR2 FQNNGV. The J segment lost 5 bases and the V segment lost 5 bases, leaving 6 bases of the junction unmatched. CDR3 in DNA: TGTGCCAGCAGCCGGACTAGCGGGAGGGCCGGTGAGACCCAGTACTTC. This gives the protein CASSRTSGRAGETQYF.

There are a few counts of this clone. V and J are TRBV10-2 and TRBJ2-7; TRBD2 agrees at 13 bases. V lost 6 bases, J lost 0 bases, and 5 bases stayed unmatched. CDR1 and CDR2 from the germline V gene are WSHSY and SAAADI. The CDR3 runs 16 residues. CDR3 in DNA: TGCGCCAGCAGCCGACTAGCGGGGGGTAGCTCCTACGAGCAGTACTTC. Translating gives CASSRLAGGSSYEQYF.

Note on this clone: An end of the junction does not agree with germline; a read error may underlie this. The chain couples TRBV11-2 to TRBJ2-5; D gene uncertain. The CDR3 contains 10 residues. CDR1 is SGHAT and CDR2 is FQNNGV in the germline V gene. DNA of the CDR3: TGTGCCAGCAGCCTAGAGACCCAGTACTTC. Translating it yields CASSLETQYF.

As for this clone: The junction differs from germline at one of its ends, possibly a read error. V is TRBV7-9 and J is TRBJ1-3; 9 positions agree with TRBD1. Germline-derived CDR1 and CDR2 are SEHNR and FQNEAQ (reference sequence). The CDR3 sequence is 13 residues long. The CDR3 bases are TGTTCCAGCCGACAGGGGGCTGGAAACACCATATATTTT. This encodes CSSRQGAGNTIYF.

The chain employs TRBV5-1 and TRBJ1-2; a weak D match, TRBD1 (5 bases). The CDR3 loop spans 19 amino acids. Germline V gene lookup returns CDR1 SGHRS and CDR2 YFSETQ. V was clipped by 0 bases and J by 1 base, with 22 bases between them. The CDR3 DNA reads as TGCGCCAGCAGCTTGGGGGAGCAGGGAGGCGCCGGACATAACTATGGCTACACCTTC. Its protein product is CASSLGEQGGAGHNYGYTF. Together with reference TRBV5-1 and TRBJ1-2, the CDR3 gives the full variable domain: KAGVTQTPRYLIKTRGQQVTLSCSPISGHRSVSWYQQTPGQGLQFLFEYFSETQRNKGNFPGRFSGRQFSNSRSEMNVSTLELGDSALYLCASSLGEQGGAGHNYGYTFGSGTRLTVV.

The chain carries TRBV4-1 and TRBJ1-2; D may be TRBD1 (6 bases). This CDR3 region has 17 residues. Germline V gives CDR1 MGHRA, CDR2 YSYEKL. Between the trimmed V and J ends, which lost 3 bases and 1 base, there was a span of 18 bases. The DNA for the CDR3 is TGCGCCAGCAGCCACTCCGGACAGAAGGGATTTAACTATGGCTACACCTTC. Its translation: CASSHSGQKGFNYGYTF.

This clone has only a few counts. The V and J genes are TRBV25-1 and TRBJ2-7, with 8 bases fitting TRBD1. Per the germline V gene, CDR1 is MGHDK and CDR2 is SYGVNS. V trimming: 5 bases; J trimming: 2 bases; junction bases outside the gene matches: 2. This CDR3 spans 13 amino acids. This CDR3 reads CASSTQGAYEQYF. The DNA of the CDR3 is TGTGCCAGCAGTACACAGGGGGCCTACGAGCAGTACTTC.

The V gene is TRBV5-1, the J gene TRBJ2-3, with D possibly matching TRBD2 (5 bases). Germline loops: CDR1 SGHRS, CDR2 YFSETQ. This CDR3 is 16 amino acids long. Trimming shortened V by 0 bases and J by 0 bases, and 11 bases separated the two germline ends. This chain's CDR3 is CASSLGSSQSTDTQYF. DNA for the CDR3: TGCGCCAGCAGCTTGGGTTCTAGCCAAAGCACAGATACGCAGTATTTT.

The rearrangement links TRBV5-1 to TRBJ1-1, with D possibly matching TRBD1 (6 bases). CDR3 length: 14 residues. Germline CDR1 reads SGHRS; CDR2 reads YFSETQ. Trimming cost V 5 bases and J 4 bases, with 15 bases left between them. The CDR3: CASRGKEGGTEAFF. The CDR3 DNA reads as TGCGCCAGCAGGGGGAAGGAAGGGGGCACTGAAGCTTTCTTT. The full variable domain, completed using reference TRBV5-1 and TRBJ1-1, is KAGVTQTPRYLIKTRGQQVTLSCSPISGHRSVSWYQQTPGQGLQFLFEYFSETQRNKGNFPGRFSGRQFSNSRSEMNVSTLELGDSALYLCASRGKEGGTEAFFGQGTRLTVV.

The genes are TRBV5-1 and TRBJ1-1; D gene unclear. The V gene's germline CDR1 is SGHRS and CDR2 YFSETQ. The CDR3 covers 14 residues. The V gene lost 3 bases and the J gene lost 1 base, with 10 bases spanning the gap. This chain's CDR3 is CASSSVSWNTEAFF. The CDR3 bases are TGCGCCAGCAGCTCGGTGAGTTGGAACACTGAAGCTTTCTTT.

This rearrangement joins TRBV19 to TRBJ1-2, with D maybe TRBD1 (6 bases). This CDR3 has 13 residues. V was cut by 4 bases and J by 4 bases, with 10 bases left in between. Looked up from germline, CDR1 is LNHDA and CDR2 is SQIVND (reference sequence). This CDR3 is CASSNRVFYGYTF. The CDR3 nucleotides are TGTGCCAGTAGTAACAGGGTCTTCTATGGCTACACCTTC.

This clone was detected a few times. As DNA, the CDR3 is TGCGCCAGCAGTCGAGGGGGCGGCGCTGAAAAACTGTTTTTT. As protein: CASSRGGGAEKLFF. The chain uses TRBV5-1 and TRBJ1-4, with 7 bases matching TRBD1. This CDR3 has 14 residues. V trimming: 5 bases; J trimming: 7 bases; junction bases outside the gene matches: 8. The V gene's germline CDR1 is SGHRS and CDR2 YFSETQ.

The gene calls are TRBV19 and TRBJ1-2; 8 nucleotides agree with TRBD1. Looked up from germline, CDR1 is LNHDA and CDR2 is SQIVND (reference sequence). The V and J ends lost 5 bases and 2 bases, in that order; junction bases with no gene match: 4. The CDR3 has 14 amino acids. The CDR3 sequence: CASSRRTGNYGYTF. In DNA, the CDR3 is TGTGCCAGTAGTCGACGGACAGGGAACTATGGCTACACCTTC.

The chain joins TRBV28 to TRBJ2-3, with D tentatively TRBD2 (7 bases). This CDR3 is 13 amino acids long. Germline CDR1 is MDHEN and CDR2 is SYDVKM. V was clipped by 8 bases and J by 1 base, with 10 bases between them. Written as DNA, the CDR3 is TGTGCCAGCGTAGGGGGGGGCACAGATACGCAGTATTTT. It is translated as CASVGGGTDTQYF.